Below, 31 T cell receptor beta chains from the same sample are listed, as sequenced in a study of blood T cell repertoires in COVID-19. The repertoire was sequenced with immunoSEQ multiplex PCR; TCRdb's copy has only in-frame clones and lacks some. This sample has tens of thousands of clones, with roughly 85% found just once. The sequencing sample was made of peripheral blood. The receptors derive from a human donor in a cohort sampled during active COVID-19.

The genes are TRBV19 and TRBJ1-1; D is unclear. There are 14 residues in the CDR3. V lost 7 bases and J 0 bases, leaving 12 bases between the germline ends. Germline V gene lookup returns CDR1 LNHDA and CDR2 SQIVND (reference sequence). The CDR3 DNA follows: TGTGCCAGTAATCCACACAGCATGAACACTGAAGCTTTCTTT. Translation gives CASNPHSMNTEAFF.

V is TRBV7-9 and J is TRBJ2-1; maybe TRBD1 (6 bases). From germline, CDR1 is SEHNR and CDR2 FQNEAQ (reference sequence). There are 16 residues in the CDR3. V lost 5 bases and J lost 7, with 21 bases in between. The CDR3 DNA follows: TGTGCCAGCAGCCTCCCCAAGACAGGCCAAGGAAATGAGCAGTTCTTC. Its translation: CASSLPKTGQGNEQFF.

J is TRBJ1-4 and V is TRBV30; tentatively, D is TRBD1 (6 bases). This CDR3 is 12 amino acids long. With 4 bases removed from V and 7 bases from J, the gap between germline ends came to 10 bases. In germline, CDR1 is GTSNPN, CDR2 SVGIG (reference sequence). CDR3 sequence (DNA): TGTGCCTGGATGTGGGGGCCTGAAAAACTGTTTTTT. It codes for CAWMWGPEKLFF. The whole variable domain, filled in from reference TRBV30 and TRBJ1-4, reads SQTIHQWPATLVQPVGSPLSLECTVEGTSNPNLYWYRQAAGRGLQLLFYSVGIGQISSEVPQNLSASRPQDRQFILSSKKLLLSDSGFYLCAWMWGPEKLFFGSGTQLSVL.

The rearrangement links TRBV12-3 or TRBV12-4 to TRBJ2-7; 8 bases map to TRBD2. J lost 4 bases, V lost 5 bases, and 4 bases had no gene match. The CDR3 extends over 13 amino acids. Here the CDR3 DNA reads TGTGCCAGCAGTCTCCGGGAGGGTTACGAGCAGTACTTC. Protein sequence: CASSLREGYEQYF.

The CDR3 sequence: CASSSPGLAANEQFF. For the CDR3, the DNA is TGTGCCAGCAGTAGCCCGGGACTAGCGGCAAATGAGCAGTTCTTC. J is TRBJ2-1 and V is TRBV6-6; 11 positions match TRBD2. This CDR3 has 15 residues. The V gene's germline CDR1 is MNHNY and CDR2 SVGAGI (reference sequence). Trimming at V came to 5 bases and at J to 7 bases, leaving 7 bases not matched to a gene.

The chain has TRBV7-7 and TRBJ2-3, with D unclear. This CDR3 comprises 14 residues. Trimming stripped 5 bases from V and 2 bases from J, with 11 bases between. CDR1 is SSHAT and CDR2 is FNYEAQ in the germline V gene (reference sequence). CDR3 amino acids: CASSHNGSTDTQYF. The CDR3, as DNA: TGTGCCAGCAGCCATAACGGGTCCACAGATACGCAGTATTTT.

This clone was seen a single time. V is TRBV2 and J is TRBJ2-3, with 8 bases lining up with TRBD1. This CDR3 has 15 amino acids. Trimming at V came to 5 bases and at J to 4 bases, leaving 8 bases not matched to a gene. Looked up from germline, CDR1 is SNHLY and CDR2 is FYNNEI. CDR3 nucleotides: TGTGCCAGCAGTACCGCAGGACAGGGATCAGATACGCAGTATTTT. Translated: CASSTAGQGSDTQYF.

This chain uses TRBV19 with TRBJ1-1, with D possibly being TRBD1 (5 bases). CDR1 and CDR2 (germline): LNHDA, SQIVND (reference sequence). Trimming removed 3 bases at V and 4 bases at J, with 15 bases between. CDR3 size: 15 residues. CDR3 bases: TGTGCCAGTAGTATGGGGGGTATACAAACCACTGAAGCTTTCTTT. It yields the protein CASSMGGIQTTEAFF.

The chain combines TRBV6-1 with TRBJ1-6, with D hard to call. CDR3 length: 12 amino acids. Deletions cut 6 bases from V and 13 bases from J, with 13 bases between. Germline CDR1 reads MNHNS; CDR2 reads SASEGT. The CDR3 protein is CASSSQRFPLHF. DNA for the CDR3: TGTGCCAGCAGCTCCCAGCGGTTTCCCCTCCACTTT.

The chain carries TRBV4-1 and TRBJ2-2, with 7 nucleotides matching TRBD2. The CDR3 covers 16 residues. After removal of 4 bases from V and 3 bases from J, the junction contained 8 bases not matched to a gene. Germline values: CDR1 MGHRA, CDR2 YSYEKL. The CDR3 spells CASSPPGLRDTGELFF. As DNA, the CDR3 is TGCGCCAGCAGCCCGCCGGGACTAAGAGACACCGGGGAGCTGTTTTTT.

This clone was recorded once. V usage is TRBV16 and J usage is TRBJ2-1; TRBD2 aligns across 8 bases. The CDR3 covers 16 residues. After removal of 6 bases from V and 0 bases from J, the junction contained 7 bases not matched to a gene. Germline V gene lookup returns CDR1 KGHSY and CDR2 FQNENV. For the CDR3, the DNA is TGTGCCAGCAGTAATAGCGGGGATCGCTCCTACAATGAGCAGTTCTTC. It encodes CASSNSGDRSYNEQFF.

In DNA, the CDR3 is TGCGCCAGCAGCTCGCATATGGGGGCCGATTCAGCCTTAAAGAACTATGGCTACACCTTC. It specifies CASSSHMGADSALKNYGYTF. The chain links TRBV5-1 to TRBJ1-2; D is perhaps TRBD1 (6 bases). V lost 3 bases, J lost 2 bases, and 29 bases lay in between. The CDR3 is 20 amino acids. Germline V gene data show CDR1 as SGHRS and CDR2 as YFSETQ.

V and J are TRBV19 and TRBJ2-7, with 10 bases matching TRBD2. Germline lookup yields CDR1 LNHDA and CDR2 SQIVND (reference sequence). The V gene end was trimmed by 2 bases and the J gene end by 3 bases; junction bases not matched to a gene: 7. The CDR3 loop spans 16 amino acids. The CDR3 sequence: CASSIKRASGGYEQYF. The CDR3 nucleotides are TGTGCCAGTAGTATAAAGAGGGCTAGCGGGGGCTACGAGCAGTACTTC.

The rearrangement links TRBV3-1 (or the pseudogene TRBV3-2) to TRBJ1-5, with 8 bases fitting TRBD1. With V trimmed by 4 bases and J by 4 bases, 6 bases remained unmatched. The V gene's germline CDR1 is LGHDT and CDR2 YNNKEL (reference sequence). This CDR3 spans 15 amino acids. DNA for the CDR3: TGTGCCAGCAGCCGTACAGGGGGACCAAATCAGCCCCAGCATTTT. Its translation is CASSRTGGPNQPQHF.

The chain carries TRBV10-1 and TRBJ1-1; TRBD1 aligns across 7 bases. Looked up from germline, CDR1 is WNHNN and CDR2 is SYGVQD (reference sequence). J was trimmed by 0 bases and V by 6 bases; bases with no gene match: 4. The CDR3 totals 14 residues. The CDR3 nucleotides read TGCGCCAGCAGGAGGGACAGTTTGAACACTGAAGCTTTCTTT. Translation: CASRRDSLNTEAFF.

The gene calls are TRBV10-2 and TRBJ1-6; tentatively, D is TRBD1 (5 bases). CDR3 size: 15 residues. Trimming took off 4 bases at V and 3 bases at J, with 10 bases between the two ends. Germline CDR1 is WSHSY and CDR2 is SAAADI. Here the CDR3 reads CASSVGRDYNSPLHF. The CDR3 bases are TGCGCCAGCAGTGTAGGCAGGGACTATAATTCACCCCTCCACTTT.

The V gene is TRBV9, the J gene TRBJ2-5, with TRBD1 matching 12 bases. With 4 bases clipped from V and 5 bases from J, the junction kept 9 bases outside the gene matches. This CDR3 contains 16 residues. The germline V gene has CDR1 SGDLS and CDR2 YYNGEE. In DNA form, the CDR3 reads TGTGCCAGCAGCTCCGCCGGGACAGGGGGCTTGGAGACCCAGTACTTC. This encodes CASSSAGTGGLETQYF.

The rearrangement uses TRBV2 and TRBJ2-3, with D perhaps TRBD2 (5 bases). The CDR3 has 14 residues. From germline, CDR1 is SNHLY and CDR2 FYNNEI. Trimming removed 3 bases at V and 6 bases at J, with 13 bases between. The CDR3 region has the DNA TGTGCCAGCAGTGAGTGGGCGCGCGGGGATACGCAGTATTTT. Translated, it gives CASSEWARGDTQYF.

CDR3 protein: CASSPAGEAADTQYF. The CDR3 DNA sequence: TGTGCCAGCAGCCCAGCGGGAGAGGCAGCAGATACGCAGTATTTT. V usage is TRBV6-5 and J usage is TRBJ2-3; 8 nucleotides match TRBD2. The V and J ends lost 6 bases and 4 bases, in that order; junction bases with no gene match: 9. Germline-derived CDR1 and CDR2 are MNHEY and SVGAGI. The CDR3 runs 15 residues.

The chain combines TRBV19 with TRBJ1-1; 7 bases agree with TRBD1. The CDR3 is made up of 10 amino acids. Per the germline V gene, CDR1 is LNHDA and CDR2 is SQIVND (reference sequence). V dropped 9 bases and J dropped 6; count of bases not matched to a gene: 1. The CDR3 DNA reads as TGTGCCAGCACAGGGGCTGAAGCTTTCTTT. This translates into CASTGAEAFF.

Concerning this clone: Mismatch with germline at one junction end may stem from a read error. The genes are TRBV7-7 and TRBJ2-5; TRBD2 might be the D (6 bases). Germline V CDR1 and CDR2: SSHAT, FNYEAQ (reference sequence). This CDR3 has 14 residues. The CDR3 bases are TGTGCTAGCAGCGCGAGCGCGGGGCTGGGGACCCAGTACTTC. Amino acid sequence: CASSASAGLGTQYF.

The chain joins TRBV6-2 or TRBV6-3 to TRBJ1-5; 7 bases align to TRBD1. Trimming at V came to 6 bases and at J to 1 base, leaving 18 bases not matched to a gene. The CDR3 is 19 amino acids. CDR1 and CDR2 (germline): MNHEY, SVGEGT. CDR3 sequence (DNA): TGTGCCAGCAGCCCTTTTCGCTCACAGGGGAAAGAGAGCAATCAGCCCCAGCATTTT. Protein: CASSPFRSQGKESNQPQHF.

Only a few counts were recorded for this clone. J is TRBJ2-1 and V is TRBV10-3; 8 bases align to TRBD2. V trimming: 8 bases; J trimming: 2 bases; junction bases outside the gene matches: 8. This CDR3 contains 15 residues. Germline V lookup: CDR1 ENHRY, CDR2 SYGVKD. In DNA form, the CDR3 reads TGTGCCATCGGGCCAGCGGGAGCCCCCTACAATGAGCAGTTCTTC. This translates into CAIGPAGAPYNEQFF.

This clone was counted a few times. J is TRBJ1-5 and V is TRBV4-1; D might be TRBD1 (6 bases). The CDR3 runs to 14 residues. Germline V gives CDR1 MGHRA, CDR2 YSYEKL. The V end was cut by 5 bases, the J end by 1 base, with 9 bases between. CDR3 DNA sequence: TGCGCCAGCAGCAAGGGGGAGAGCAATCAGCCCCAGCATTTT. Translated: CASSKGESNQPQHF.

This clone was seen a few times. The rearrangement links TRBV5-1 to TRBJ1-1; 9 bases line up with TRBD1. The CDR3 covers 15 residues. After removal of 5 bases from V and 0 bases from J, the junction contained 5 bases not matched to a gene. The germline V gene has CDR1 SGHRS and CDR2 YFSETQ. As DNA, the CDR3 is TGCGCCAGCAGGTCGACAGGGGGATTGAACACTGAAGCTTTCTTT. Amino acid sequence: CASRSTGGLNTEAFF.

The J gene is TRBJ2-3, the V gene TRBV19, with TRBD2 matching over 7 bases. Germline V gene sequence: CDR1 LNHDA, CDR2 SQIVND (reference sequence). The CDR3 runs to 15 residues. The V gene end was trimmed by 7 bases and the J gene end by 0 bases; junction bases not matched to a gene: 7. In nucleotides, the CDR3 is TGTGCCAGTAAAGAGACAGCGGGGAGCACAGATACGCAGTATTTT. Residues: CASKETAGSTDTQYF.

This clone turned up a few times. Here the CDR3 DNA reads TGTGCCAGCAGTGAATTGAGGGTTAACTATGGCTACACCTTC. Amino acids: CASSELRVNYGYTF. V gene TRBV25-1 combines with J gene TRBJ1-2, with no clear D. Germline-derived CDR1 and CDR2 are MGHDK and SYGVNS. The CDR3 runs to 14 residues. Trimming removed 1 base from V and 1 base from J, with 7 bases in between.

The gene calls are TRBV9 and TRBJ1-2, with a possible D match to TRBD1 (6 bases). The V end was cut by 3 bases, the J end by 5 bases, with 20 bases between. This CDR3 has 16 residues. The germline V gene encodes CDR1 SGDLS and CDR2 YYNGEE. For the CDR3, the DNA is TGTGCCAGCAGCGCAGAGGTATACGGGACAACATATGGCTACACCTTC. It encodes CASSAEVYGTTYGYTF.

This chain connects TRBV18 to TRBJ1-4, with D perhaps TRBD1 (6 bases). V was trimmed by 2 bases and J by 5 bases, leaving 9 bases between them. The CDR3 length is 14 residues. Germline loops: CDR1 KGHSH, CDR2 LQKENI. The CDR3 spells CASSPAGENEKLFF. As DNA, the CDR3 is TGTGCCAGCTCACCAGCAGGGGAGAATGAAAAACTGTTTTTT. Supplemented by reference TRBV18 and TRBJ1-4, the full variable domain reads NAGVMQNPRHLVRRRGQEARLRCSPMKGHSHVYWYRQLPEEGLKFMVYLQKENIIDESGMPKERFSAEFPKEGPSILRIQQVVRGDSAAYFCASSPAGENEKLFFGSGTQLSVL.

J is TRBJ2-5 and V is TRBV4-2; TRBD2 aligns across 10 bases. CDR3 length: 15 amino acids. With V trimmed by 3 bases and J by 0 bases, 1 base remained unmatched. Germline-derived CDR1 and CDR2 are LGHNA and YNFKEQ. The chain's CDR3 is CASSQTSGYQETQYF. As DNA, the CDR3 is TGTGCCAGCAGCCAGACTAGCGGGTACCAAGAGACCCAGTACTTC.

V gene TRBV5-4 combines with J gene TRBJ2-1, with 10 bases that match TRBD2. CDR3 length: 15 amino acids. V lost 1 base and J lost 7; bases outside the gene matches: 5. Germline V gives CDR1 SGHNT, CDR2 YYREEE (reference sequence). DNA for the CDR3: TGTGCCAGCAGCTTGACTAGCGGGAAATCGAATGAGCAGTTCTTC. Translation gives CASSLTSGKSNEQFF. The full variable domain, with the rest looked up from reference TRBV5-4 and TRBJ2-1, is ETGVTQSPTHLIKTRGQQVTLRCSSQSGHNTVSWYQQALGQGPQFIFQYYREEENGRGNFPPRFSGLQFPNYSSELNVNALELDDSALYLCASSLTSGKSNEQFFGPGTRLTVL.